This T cell receptor beta chain emerged from a study of regulatory T cells in long-lasting Graves disease. Across the whole study: Positive TSH receptor antibodies alongside over 5 years of antithyroid drugs were what marked Graves' disease as persistent. Broader study findings: Compared with new cases, persistent Graves' patients showed reduced TCR diversity.

Construction of the TCR beta libraries employed iRepertoire HTBI primers in conjunction with Arm-PCR of CDR3 regions. TCRdb recomputed calls from the multiplex PCR reads with MiXCR, one row per CDR3 protein. The table has 400,000 to 500,000 distinct CDR3 sequences, around a fifth seen once. This clonotype occurred many times. Its target is not known. There are 13 residues in the CDR3. V lost 5 bases and J lost 12; bases outside the gene matches: 8. The time point is: persistent/refractory GD, antithyroid drugs over 5 years with positive TRAb. There was RNA extracted from PBMCs, and the TCR library was made from it. Nine milliliters of peripheral blood were taken and placed in EDTA tubes.

This material consisted of peripheral blood mononuclear cells (PBMCs), taken when the disease was refractory, from a patient treated with antithyroid drugs. This clonotype originated in a female donor with Graves disease. The chain couples TRBV12-3 or TRBV12-4 to TRBJ2-7, with 12 bases aligning to TRBD2. The CDR3, as DNA: TGTGCCAGCAGTCCCTCGACTAGCGGGAGTCTGTACTTC. Its protein is CASSPSTSGSLYF.